A selection of T cell receptor beta chains follows, all from one sample in a study of blood T cell repertoires in COVID-19. This table comes from immunoSEQ multiplex PCR, and its TCRdb copy is limited to in-frame clones, with some not included. The sample has 200,000 to 250,000 clones, just over 85% seen once. Source material: PBMCs or T cells enriched from blood (not recorded which). These receptors originate from a woman aged 35 to 49 with acute COVID-19. Each CDR3 is given with its conserved first and last residue. D genes are given only for firm matches.

>TRBV12-3/TRBV12-4|TRBJ1-2|12|NA
CASSLTVGGYTF
TGTGCCAGCAGTTTGACAGTAGGAGGCTACACCTTC
>TRBV24-1|TRBJ1-2|14|NA
CATSDYDSNYGYTF
TGTGCCACCAGTGACTATGACAGCAACTATGGCTACACCTTC
>TRBV13|TRBJ2-5|16|NA
CASSSVAEGLQETQYF
TGTGCCAGCAGCTCCGTAGCGGAAGGACTCCAAGAGACCCAGTACTTC
>TRBV19|TRBJ1-2|13|NA
CASSESNYGSYTF
TGTGCCAGTAGTGAATCCAACTATGGCAGCTACACCTTC
>TRBV6-5|TRBJ1-1|14|NA
CASRREASGAEAFF
TGTGCCAGCAGACGGGAGGCAAGCGGGGCTGAAGCTTTCTTT
>TRBV27|TRBJ1-1|16|NA
CASSLLPTGRNTEAFF
TGTGCCAGCAGCCTCCTCCCGACAGGAAGGAACACTGAAGCTTTCTTT
>TRBV2|TRBJ1-3|15|NA
CASSHKAGSGNTIYF
TGTGCCAGCAGTCATAAAGCTGGCTCTGGAAACACCATATATTTT
>TRBV2|TRBJ2-2|16|TRBD1
CASSLDRGWNTGELFF
TGTGCCAGCAGCTTGGACAGGGGATGGAACACCGGGGAGCTGTTTTTT
>TRBV7-2|TRBJ1-3|13|TRBD1
CASSLRQGHTIYF
TGTGCCAGCAGTCTACGACAGGGGCACACCATATATTTT
>TRBV3-1/TRBV3-2|TRBJ1-2|14|NA
CASSQDSLRYGYTF
TGTGCCAGCAGCCAAGATAGCCTGAGGTATGGCTACACCTTC
>TRBV19|TRBJ2-1|15|TRBD1
CASSRDRGFDNEQFF
TGTGCCAGTAGTCGGGACAGGGGATTCGACAATGAGCAGTTCTTC
>TRBV11-2|TRBJ2-7|12|NA
CASSLLRSEQYF
TGTGCCAGCAGCCTACTTAGGAGTGAGCAGTACTTC
>TRBV19|TRBJ1-1|13|NA
CASSIGGVTEAFF
TGTGCCAGTAGTATCGGGGGAGTAACTGAAGCTTTCTTT
>TRBV11-1|TRBJ2-3|16|TRBD2
CASSSIERGASDTQYF
TGTGCCAGCAGCTCTATAGAGCGGGGGGCCTCGGATACGCAGTATTTT
>TRBV27|TRBJ1-6|17|NA
CASSPTPDGGPNSPLHF
TGTGCCAGCAGCCCTACACCGGACGGAGGACCTAATTCACCCCTCCACTTT
>TRBV2|TRBJ2-1|15|TRBD1
CASSEGGTDYNEQFF
TGTGCCAGCAGTGAAGGGGGGACAGATTACAATGAGCAGTTCTTC
>TRBV19|TRBJ1-2|13|NA
CASSNGQNYGYTF
TGTGCCAGTAGCAACGGACAAAACTATGGCTACACCTTC
>TRBV29-1|TRBJ1-2|14|TRBD1
CSATGATTNYGYTF
TGCAGCGCAACAGGGGCGACTACGAACTATGGCTACACCTTC
>TRBV29-1|TRBJ1-1|12|NA
CSAEEGRAEAFF
TGCAGCGCAGAAGAGGGTCGGGCTGAAGCTTTCTTT
>TRBV25-1|TRBJ1-3|13|NA
CASSNSVGNTIYF
TGTGCCAGCAGTAATTCGGTTGGAAACACCATATATTTT